The T cell receptor (beta chain) described here comes from a study of T cell responses to AZD1222 COVID-19 vaccine. Across the whole study: Second-dose intervals near 4 or 12 weeks were combined. The study, taken as a whole, reports: Mostly white British, mostly female donors; authors suggested clonal diversity may be underestimated. No repertoire was sampled before or during the peak T cell response, only after it. Researchers report vaccine-associated CD4 TCRs spanning spike, with dominance at 160-218 and 743-854.

The CDR3 sequence is 14 residues long. Germline assignment: CDR1 SNHLY and CDR2 FYNNEI. Trimming removed 3 bases from V and 6 bases from J, with 14 bases in between. Of note for this clone: What it recognizes is unknown.

Using immunoSEQ multiplex PCR, the repertoire was profiled, and TCRdb retains in-frame clones only, with some absent. The sample lists 150,000 to 200,000 clones, 80% to 90% occurring once. The chain recombines TRBV2 with TRBJ2-5; a weak D match, TRBD2 (5 bases). The material sequenced was peripheral blood, taken on day 0 of AZD1222 vaccination. The receptor was derived from an adult in good health. The CDR3 DNA sequence: TGTGCCAGCAGTGATATCTCCCTAGCCCAGACCCAGTACTTC. It translates to CASSDISLAQTQYF.